The rows below give T cell receptor beta chains drawn from one sample of a study of blood T cell repertoires in COVID-19. This table comes from immunoSEQ multiplex PCR, and its TCRdb copy is limited to in-frame clones, with some not included. Of 140,000 to 150,000 clones listed, 70% to 90% are singletons. Sequences were obtained from PBMCs or T cells enriched from blood (not recorded which). Receptors were obtained from a woman in her 30s with acute COVID-19. Each CDR3 is given without its conserved first and last residue.

CDR3aa: ASRDGAGWLGDTQY
v_gene: TRBV19

CDR3aa: ASSSIALTGEAF
v_gene: TRBV7-8

CDR3aa: ASSLGLRGGYT
v_gene: TRBV12-3/TRBV12-4

CDR3aa: ASSLGDPEKTQY
v_gene: TRBV7-2

CDR3aa: ASSGPNQPQH
v_gene: TRBV6-6

CDR3aa: ASRLTYSNQPQH
v_gene: TRBV28

CDR3aa: ASSMGDRNDEKLF
v_gene: TRBV19

CDR3aa: ASTAGMVFRETQY
v_gene: TRBV28

CDR3aa: ASSLLLTPNEQF
v_gene: TRBV27

CDR3aa: ACDRDGATQY
v_gene: TRBV30

CDR3aa: AISSGGTEAF
v_gene: TRBV10-3

CDR3aa: ASSPVGSRTEAF
v_gene: TRBV4-3

CDR3aa: ATTLTSGFSYEQY
v_gene: TRBV28

CDR3aa: ASSKITVSGQGHDNEQF
v_gene: TRBV21-1

CDR3aa: ASSPPNRGPYEQY
v_gene: TRBV18

CDR3aa: ASSLRGNYGYT
v_gene: TRBV28

CDR3aa: ASSIGPGKNTEAF
v_gene: TRBV19

CDR3aa: ASSQGGFPPNIQY
v_gene: TRBV5-1

CDR3aa: ASSSITTGAGVIQY
v_gene: TRBV6-5

CDR3aa: ASSLSHSNYGYT
v_gene: TRBV27

CDR3aa: ASSLMGTGNRT
v_gene: TRBV27

CDR3aa: ATSRGEASSGYYEQY
v_gene: TRBV15

CDR3aa: ASSLASDSEAF
v_gene: TRBV7-9